This T cell receptor beta chain emerged from a study of blood T cell repertoires in COVID-19. In the study overall: COVID-19 samples collected from the United States, Italy and Spain covered acute and convalescent phases. Nucleic acid was either cDNA or gDNA, and it came from T cells, B-cell-depleted T cells, or PBMCs.

A few counts support this clone. Profiled with immunoSEQ multiplex PCR; TCRdb holds only in-frame clones, not every one. The repertoire has some 150,000 clones, over 75% of them found once; the top ten carry 0.63%. The length of the CDR3 is 16 residues. Per the germline V gene, CDR1 is SGHVS and CDR2 is FNYEAQ. The V gene end was trimmed by 5 bases and the J gene end by 0 bases; junction bases not matched to a gene: 6. The Seattle patients, enrolled during active infection, were followed longitudinally. The sequencing sample was made of peripheral blood. This TCR derives from a man between 60 and 70 years old with COVID-19, enrolled during active disease. The chain uses TRBV7-6 and TRBJ2-3, with 9 nucleotides matching TRBD1. CDR3 region: CASSVTGGTSTDTQYF. As DNA, the CDR3 is TGTGCCAGCAGCGTAACAGGGGGCACTAGCACAGATACGCAGTATTTT. Based on the CDR3 plus reference TRBV7-6 and TRBJ2-3, the full variable domain is GAGVSQSPRYKVTKRGQDVALRCDPISGHVSLYWYRQALGQGPEFLTYFNYEAQQDKSGLPNDRFSAERPEGSISTLTIQRTEQRDSAMYRCASSVTGGTSTDTQYFGPGTRLTVL.